The T cell receptor beta chain under discussion was sequenced for a study of cytomegalovirus exposure and HLA in healthy donors. Study conclusions and caveats: A cluster of highly shared sequence variants was likely a sequencing artifact.

V lost 4 bases to trimming and J lost 4 bases, with 9 bases between them. Germline lookup yields CDR1 SGHTA and CDR2 FQGNSA. This CDR3 is built from 13 residues. Concerning this clone: What it binds is not known.

The PCR ran on 60 Vbeta and 13 Jbeta primers. Some clones are missing from TCRdb's copy, which holds only in-frame ones; the method was immunoSEQ multiplex PCR. The table records 200,000 or so clones, roughly 80% of them present only once. The TCR was taken from a boy aged 5-17 years in good health and CMV-seronegative. The chain links TRBV7-2 to TRBJ2-3; D remains unclear. Sequences were obtained from PBMCs. In nucleotides, the CDR3 is TGTGCCAGCAGCTCCCCCCTCGCAGATACGCAGTATTTT. Encoded protein: CASSSPLADTQYF.